This entry is about one TCR beta chain. The antigen remains unidentified. This sample was included in a study of post-analysis software for immune sequencing data. Study background: There were relapsing-remitting, secondary progressive and progressive-relapsing multiple sclerosis among the disease courses included. Whole-study results and caveats: Included in a set of a handful of TRBV segments more frequent in patients than controls were TRBV5-6, TRBV5-1 and TRBV20-1. Significantly lower normalized Chao1 diversity was found in patients with multiple sclerosis relative to controls.

Unique molecular identifiers were carried by the TCR beta cDNA libraries. Each sample of roughly 0.9 to 11 million input T cells yielded 500,000 or so cDNA molecules, so each molecule approximated one T cell. TCRdb used MiXCR to reprocess the PCR reads, holding one entry per CDR3 protein. The data show about 820,000 distinct CDR3 sequences, about 50% seen once. V lost 2 bases and J 2 bases, leaving 7 bases between the germline ends. The germline gives CDR1 KGHDR, CDR2 SFDVKD. The CDR3 runs 14 residues. Sequencing was performed on blood. The receptor was isolated from a girl aged 10 to 17 with multiple sclerosis. The V call is TRBV24-1, the J call TRBJ2-3; weak D call: TRBD2 (5 bases). The CDR3 sequence is CATSDSDFTDTQYF. The CDR3, as DNA: TGTGCCACCAGTGATTCGGACTTCACAGATACGCAGTATTTT.